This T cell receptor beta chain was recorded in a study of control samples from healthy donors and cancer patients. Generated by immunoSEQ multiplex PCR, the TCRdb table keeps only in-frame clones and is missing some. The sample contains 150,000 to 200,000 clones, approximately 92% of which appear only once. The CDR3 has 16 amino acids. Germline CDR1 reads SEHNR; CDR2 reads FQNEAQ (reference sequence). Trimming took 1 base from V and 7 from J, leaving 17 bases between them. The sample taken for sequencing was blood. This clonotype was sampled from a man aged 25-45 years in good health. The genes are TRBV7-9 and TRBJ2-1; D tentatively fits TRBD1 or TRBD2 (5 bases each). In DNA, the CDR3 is TGTGCCAGCAGCTTAGAGGCTCCCGGGGCAGGGAATGAGCAGTTCTTC. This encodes CASSLEAPGAGNEQFF.